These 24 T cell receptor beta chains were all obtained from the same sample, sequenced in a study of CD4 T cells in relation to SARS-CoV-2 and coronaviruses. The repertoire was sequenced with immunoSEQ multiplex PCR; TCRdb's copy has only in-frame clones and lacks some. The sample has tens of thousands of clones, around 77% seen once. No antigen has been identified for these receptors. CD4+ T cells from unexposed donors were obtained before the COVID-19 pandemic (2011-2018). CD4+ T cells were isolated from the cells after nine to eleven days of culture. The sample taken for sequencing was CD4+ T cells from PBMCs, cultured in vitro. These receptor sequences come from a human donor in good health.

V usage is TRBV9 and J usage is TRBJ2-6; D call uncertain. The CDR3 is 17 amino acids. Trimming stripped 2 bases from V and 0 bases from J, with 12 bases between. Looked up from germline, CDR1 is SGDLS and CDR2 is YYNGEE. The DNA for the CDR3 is TGTGCCAGCAGCGTTGGCCCGACCACCTCTGGGGCCAACGTCCTGACTTTC. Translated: CASSVGPTTSGANVLTF. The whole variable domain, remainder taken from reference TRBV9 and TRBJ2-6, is DSGVTQTPKHLITATGQRVTLRCSPRSGDLSVYWYQQSLDQGLQFLIQYYNGEERAKGNILERFSAQQFPDLHSELNLSSLELGDSALYFCASSVGPTTSGANVLTFGAGSRLTVL.

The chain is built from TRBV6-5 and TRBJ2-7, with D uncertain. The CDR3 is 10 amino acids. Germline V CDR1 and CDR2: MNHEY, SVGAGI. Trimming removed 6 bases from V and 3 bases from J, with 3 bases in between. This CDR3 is CASRDYEQYF. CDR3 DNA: TGTGCCAGCAGGGACTACGAGCAGTACTTC.

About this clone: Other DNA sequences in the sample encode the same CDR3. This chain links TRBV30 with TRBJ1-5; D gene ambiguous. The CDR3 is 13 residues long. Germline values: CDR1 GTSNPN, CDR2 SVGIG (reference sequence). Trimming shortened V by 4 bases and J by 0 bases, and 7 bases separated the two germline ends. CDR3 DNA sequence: TGTGCCTGGACAGAAGATAGCAATCAGCCCCAGCATTTT. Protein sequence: CAWTEDSNQPQHF.

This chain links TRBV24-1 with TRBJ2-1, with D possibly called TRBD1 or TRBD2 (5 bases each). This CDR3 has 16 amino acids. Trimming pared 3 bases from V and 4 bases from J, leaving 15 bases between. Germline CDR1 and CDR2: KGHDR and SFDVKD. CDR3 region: CATSDAGTTNYNEQFF. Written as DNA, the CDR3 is TGTGCCACCAGTGATGCCGGGACGACAAATTACAATGAGCAGTTCTTC.

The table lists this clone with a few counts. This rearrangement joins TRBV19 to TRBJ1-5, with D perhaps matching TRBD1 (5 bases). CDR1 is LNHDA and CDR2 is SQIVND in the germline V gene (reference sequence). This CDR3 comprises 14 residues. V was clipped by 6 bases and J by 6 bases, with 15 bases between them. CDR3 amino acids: CASSILLGVQPQHF. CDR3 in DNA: TGTGCCAGTAGCATCCTTTTGGGGGTTCAGCCCCAGCATTTT.

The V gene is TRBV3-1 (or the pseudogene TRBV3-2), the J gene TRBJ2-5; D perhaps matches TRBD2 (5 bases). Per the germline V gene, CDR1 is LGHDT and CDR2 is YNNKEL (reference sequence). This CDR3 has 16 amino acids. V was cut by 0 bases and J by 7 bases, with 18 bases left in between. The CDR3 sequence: CASSQDRGRRSPTQYF. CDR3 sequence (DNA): TGTGCCAGCAGCCAAGATCGAGGCAGGAGGAGTCCGACCCAGTACTTC.

The CDR3 DNA reads as TGTGCCAGCTCACCACTGAGTGGGGGCAATGAGCAGTTCTTC. This gives the protein CASSPLSGGNEQFF. This chain joins TRBV18 and TRBJ2-1; the D gene could be TRBD1 or TRBD2 (5 bases each). CDR3 length: 14 residues. CDR1 KGHSH and CDR2 LQKENI come from the germline V gene. The germline V and J ends were trimmed by 1 base and 6 bases, with 10 bases remaining between them.

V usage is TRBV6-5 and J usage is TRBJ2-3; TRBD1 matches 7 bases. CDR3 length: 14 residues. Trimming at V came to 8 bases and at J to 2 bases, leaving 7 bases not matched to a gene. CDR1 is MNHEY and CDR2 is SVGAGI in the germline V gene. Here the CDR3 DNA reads TGTGCCAGCTCCACCGGGACAGACACAGATACGCAGTATTTT. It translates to CASSTGTDTDTQYF.

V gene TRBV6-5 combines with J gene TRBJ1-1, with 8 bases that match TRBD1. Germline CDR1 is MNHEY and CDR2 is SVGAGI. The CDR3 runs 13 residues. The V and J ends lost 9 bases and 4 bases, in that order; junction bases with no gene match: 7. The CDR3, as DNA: TGTGCCAGTCCAGGAACAGGGGGCACTGAAGCTTTCTTT. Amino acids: CASPGTGGTEAFF.

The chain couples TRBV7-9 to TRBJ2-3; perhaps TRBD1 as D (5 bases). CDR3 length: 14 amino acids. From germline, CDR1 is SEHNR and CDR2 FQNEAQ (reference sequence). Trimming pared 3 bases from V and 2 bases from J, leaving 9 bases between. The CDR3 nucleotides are TGTGCCAGCAGCTTGACAGCTTCCACAGATACGCAGTATTTT. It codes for CASSLTASTDTQYF.

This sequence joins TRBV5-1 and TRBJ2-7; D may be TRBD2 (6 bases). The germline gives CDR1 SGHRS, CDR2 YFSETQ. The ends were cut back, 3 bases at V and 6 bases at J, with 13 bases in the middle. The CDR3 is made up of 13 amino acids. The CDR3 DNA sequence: TGCGCCAGCAGCTCGGCGGGGCAGGTCGAGCAGTACTTC. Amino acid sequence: CASSSAGQVEQYF.

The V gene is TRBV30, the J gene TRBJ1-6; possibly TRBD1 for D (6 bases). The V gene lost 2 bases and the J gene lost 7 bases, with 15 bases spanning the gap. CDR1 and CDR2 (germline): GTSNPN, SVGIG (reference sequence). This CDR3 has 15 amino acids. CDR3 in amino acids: CAWSSNRAWNSPLHF. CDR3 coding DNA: TGTGCCTGGAGTTCGAACAGGGCCTGGAATTCACCCCTCCACTTT.

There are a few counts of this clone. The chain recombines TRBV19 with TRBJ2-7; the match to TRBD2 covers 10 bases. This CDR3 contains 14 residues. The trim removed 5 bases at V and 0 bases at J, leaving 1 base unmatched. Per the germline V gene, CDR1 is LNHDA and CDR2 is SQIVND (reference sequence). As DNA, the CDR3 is TGTGCCAGTAGTCTAGCGGGGGCCTCCTACGAGCAGTACTTC. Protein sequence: CASSLAGASYEQYF.

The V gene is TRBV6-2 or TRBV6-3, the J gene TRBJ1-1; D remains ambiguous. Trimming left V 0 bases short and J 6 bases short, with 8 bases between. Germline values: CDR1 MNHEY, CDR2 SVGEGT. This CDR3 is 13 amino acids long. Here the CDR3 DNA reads TGTGCCAGCAGTTACTCGTCAGGTTCTGAAGCTTTCTTT. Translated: CASSYSSGSEAFF.

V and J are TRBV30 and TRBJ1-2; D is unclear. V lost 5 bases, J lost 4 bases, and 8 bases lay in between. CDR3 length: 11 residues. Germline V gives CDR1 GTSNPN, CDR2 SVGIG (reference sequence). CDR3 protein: CAWRHIYGYTF. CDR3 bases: TGTGCCTGGCGACATATCTATGGCTACACCTTC.

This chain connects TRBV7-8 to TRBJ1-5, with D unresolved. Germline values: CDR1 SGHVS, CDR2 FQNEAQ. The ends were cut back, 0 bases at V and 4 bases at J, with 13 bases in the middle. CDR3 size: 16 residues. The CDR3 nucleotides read TGTGCCAGCAGCTTAGCGGTCTGGACGGGGAATCAGCCCCAGCATTTT. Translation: CASSLAVWTGNQPQHF.

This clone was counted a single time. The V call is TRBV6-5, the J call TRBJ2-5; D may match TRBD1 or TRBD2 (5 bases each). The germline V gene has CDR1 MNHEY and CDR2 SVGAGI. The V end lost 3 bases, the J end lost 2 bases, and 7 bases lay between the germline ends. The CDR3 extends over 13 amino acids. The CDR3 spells CASSYGGQETQYF. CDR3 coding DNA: TGTGCCAGCAGTTATGGGGGACAAGAGACCCAGTACTTC.

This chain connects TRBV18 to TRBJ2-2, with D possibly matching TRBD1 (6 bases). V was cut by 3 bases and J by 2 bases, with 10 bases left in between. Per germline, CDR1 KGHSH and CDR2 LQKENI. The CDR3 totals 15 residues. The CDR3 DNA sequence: TGTGCCAGCTCACCCCTACAGGGAAACACCGGGGAGCTGTTTTTT. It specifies CASSPLQGNTGELFF.

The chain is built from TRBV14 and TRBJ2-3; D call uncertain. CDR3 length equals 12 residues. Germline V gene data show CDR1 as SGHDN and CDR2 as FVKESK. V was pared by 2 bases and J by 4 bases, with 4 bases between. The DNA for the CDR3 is TGTGCCAGCAGCCAAAATGCAGATACGCAGTATTTT. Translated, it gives CASSQNADTQYF.

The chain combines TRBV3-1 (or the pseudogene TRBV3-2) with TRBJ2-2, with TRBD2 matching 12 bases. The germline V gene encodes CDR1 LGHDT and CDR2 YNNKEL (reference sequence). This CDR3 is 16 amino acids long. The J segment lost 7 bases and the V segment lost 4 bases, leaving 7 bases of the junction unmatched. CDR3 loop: CASSLGLAGYRGELFF. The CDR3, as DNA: TGTGCCAGCAGCCTCGGACTAGCGGGATACCGCGGGGAGCTGTTTTTT.

DNA for the CDR3: TGTGCCAGCAGCTTAGGGCTAGCGGGAGTTCGGTCCTACAATGAGCAGTTCTTC. It encodes CASSLGLAGVRSYNEQFF. The chain employs TRBV11-2 and TRBJ2-1; 10 bases are a match to TRBD2. J was trimmed by 1 base and V by 1 base; bases with no gene match: 7. CDR1 SGHAT and CDR2 FQNNGV come from the germline V gene. This CDR3 contains 18 residues.

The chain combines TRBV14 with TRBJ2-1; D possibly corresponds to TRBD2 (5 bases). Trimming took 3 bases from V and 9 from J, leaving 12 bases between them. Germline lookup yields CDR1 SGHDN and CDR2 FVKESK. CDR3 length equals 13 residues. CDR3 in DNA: TGTGCCAGCAGCCAGGTGGGAGATGGTGAGCAGTTCTTC. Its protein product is CASSQVGDGEQFF.

The CDR3 sequence: CASSLATGRDYGYTF. The CDR3, as DNA: TGTGCCAGCAGCTTGGCAACAGGTCGGGACTATGGCTACACCTTC. The gene calls are TRBV5-4 and TRBJ1-2; the D gene is possibly TRBD1 (5 bases). The length of the CDR3 is 15 residues. Germline assignment: CDR1 SGHNT and CDR2 YYREEE (reference sequence). V was pared by 0 bases and J by 3 bases, with 12 bases between.

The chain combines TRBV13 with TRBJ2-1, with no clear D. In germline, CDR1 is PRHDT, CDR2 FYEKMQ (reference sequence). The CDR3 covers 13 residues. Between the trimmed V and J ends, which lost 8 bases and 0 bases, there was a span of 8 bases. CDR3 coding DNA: TGTGCCAGCCAGGAGCGCTCCTACAATGAGCAGTTCTTC. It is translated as CASQERSYNEQFF. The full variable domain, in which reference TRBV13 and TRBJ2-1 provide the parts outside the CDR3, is AAGVIQSPRHLIKEKRETATLKCYPIPRHDTVYWYQQGPGQDPQFLISFYEKMQSDKGSIPDRFSAQQFSDYHSELNMSSLELGDSALYFCASQERSYNEQFFGPGTRLTVL.